The present TCR beta chain was sequenced within a study of monozygotic twins with cystic fibrosis. Sequencing was performed with immunoSEQ multiplex PCR; in TCRdb, only in-frame clones are kept and a portion is missing. This sample has about 14,000 clones, with roughly 98% found just once. General study results and limits: Monozygotic CF twins shared more identical nucleotide clonotypes than unrelated patients. The repertoire was suggested to be naive-dominated, clonality median roughly 0.0091.

With regard to this clone: Its cognate antigen is unknown.

Deletions cut 3 bases from V and 10 bases from J, with 16 bases between. There are 14 residues in the CDR3. Germline lookup yields CDR1 MDHEN and CDR2 SYDVKM. The clonotype was recovered from a girl between 2 and 10 years old with cystic fibrosis. Specimen: blood. This chain links TRBV28 with TRBJ2-1, with D perhaps TRBD1 or TRBD2 (5 bases each). The CDR3 spells CASSLVRGVREQFF. The CDR3 region has the DNA TGTGCCAGCAGTTTGGTTAGAGGGGTACGGGAGCAGTTCTTC.